The entry that follows covers one T cell receptor beta chain sequence. The data are from a study of technical replicates of blood from several donors. Sequencing used immunoSEQ multiplex PCR; TCRdb keeps in-frame clones, though not all of them. Here the sample spans 64,000 or so clones, around 97% being singletons. This TCR was sampled from a human donor in good health. The source material was T cells isolated from PBMCs.

CDR3 nucleotides: TGCGCCAGCAGCCTAAGCCGGGACAGGGGCACAGATACGCAGTATTTT. This sequence encodes CASSLSRDRGTDTQYF. The chain couples TRBV4-1 to TRBJ2-3; 9 positions match TRBD1. The germline V gene has CDR1 MGHRA and CDR2 YSYEKL. CDR3 size: 16 residues. V trimming: 4 bases; J trimming: 1 base; junction bases outside the gene matches: 6.